This T cell receptor beta chain was observed in a study of T cells in Graves' hyperthyroidism and ophthalmopathy. Study-wide findings and caveats: The model predicted ophthalmopathy a median approximately 6 months before onset.

Amplified TCR beta CDR3 regions came from RNA transcripts. The HTBI primer set served for first-round RT-PCR of the TCR CDR3. One entry per CDR3 protein, called by TCRdb with MiXCR from the multiplex PCR reads. The profile shows 350,000 to 400,000 distinct CDR3 sequences, around 14% of them singletons. These patients, aged 18 to 65, had recently diagnosed hyperthyroidism lasting under 2 months. This clonotype has a handful of counts. What it recognizes is unknown. The receptor comes from a woman in her twenties or thirties with Graves' hyperthyroidism. Sequenced sample: blood.

The DNA of the CDR3 is TGCGCCAGCAGCCATTGGACTAATGAGCAGTTCTTC. It yields the protein CASSHWTNEQFF. The V and J genes are TRBV4-1 and TRBJ2-1; tentatively, D is TRBD2 (5 bases). CDR1 MGHRA and CDR2 YSYEKL come from the germline V gene. V lost 3 bases and J lost 7, with 7 bases in between. The CDR3 length is 12 residues.